One sample yielded the 9 T cell receptor beta chains listed below, sequenced in a study of tumor-infiltrating lymphocytes in localized non-small cell lung cancer. Only in-frame clones appear in the TCRdb table, and some are missing; sequencing was by immunoSEQ multiplex PCR. The sample carries about 12,000 clones, 70% to 80% recorded once. What was sequenced was lung tumor tissue. All receptors derive from a human donor with non-small cell lung cancer.

CDR3 sequence: CASSLASGSHLGGYEQYF. CDR3 coding DNA: TGCGCCAGCAGCTTGGCCTCAGGATCGCACCTGGGTGGCTACGAGCAGTACTTC. The V call is TRBV5-1, the J call TRBJ2-7; D is undetermined. Between the trimmed V and J ends, which lost 0 bases and 3 bases, there was a span of 22 bases. The CDR3 covers 18 residues. The germline V gene has CDR1 SGHRS and CDR2 YFSETQ. Full variable domain (missing parts from reference TRBV5-1 and TRBJ2-7): KAGVTQTPRYLIKTRGQQVTLSCSPISGHRSVSWYQQTPGQGLQFLFEYFSETQRNKGNFPGRFSGRQFSNSRSEMNVSTLELGDSALYLCASSLASGSHLGGYEQYFGPGTRLTVT.

The rearrangement links TRBV6-4 to TRBJ1-2; D remains unclear. Per germline, CDR1 MRHNA and CDR2 SNTAGT. V shed 4 bases and J shed 8 bases, with 17 bases lying between them. The CDR3 length is 14 residues. In DNA, the CDR3 is TGTGCCAGCAGTGCTGATCGGGGAGTTGGGGGCTACACCTTC. Encoded protein: CASSADRGVGGYTF.

This sequence joins TRBV2 and TRBJ1-4; maybe TRBD1 (5 bases). The germline V gene encodes CDR1 SNHLY and CDR2 FYNNEI. The ends were cut back, 4 bases at V and 2 bases at J, with 14 bases in the middle. There are 16 residues in the CDR3. CDR3 bases: TGTGCCAGCAGTGCCCAGGGAGGTGGCACTAATGAAAAACTGTTTTTT. It yields the protein CASSAQGGGTNEKLFF.

This clone was seen more than once but under ten times. Other DNA sequences in the sample encode the same CDR3. V gene TRBV5-1 combines with J gene TRBJ2-5; TRBD2 matches at 16 bases. CDR3 length: 16 residues. CDR1 and CDR2 (germline): SGHRS, YFSETQ. With 3 bases clipped from V and 2 bases from J, the junction kept 1 base outside the gene matches. The CDR3 sequence: CASSSGLAGGQETQYF. CDR3 bases: TGCGCCAGCAGCTCGGGACTAGCGGGGGGGCAAGAGACCCAGTACTTC.

CDR3 nucleotides: TGTGCCTGGGAGGGACAGGGAAAGGGCTACACCTTC. It translates to CAWEGQGKGYTF. The rearrangement joins TRBV30 to TRBJ1-2; 9 positions agree with TRBD1. This CDR3 has 12 residues. CDR1 and CDR2 (germline): GTSNPN, SVGIG (reference sequence). V trimming: 5 bases; J trimming: 8 bases; junction bases outside the gene matches: 6.

The chain is built from TRBV14 and TRBJ2-7, with D perhaps matching TRBD2 (5 bases). The CDR3 is made up of 14 amino acids. Germline assignment: CDR1 SGHDN and CDR2 FVKESK. Between the trimmed V and J ends, which lost 4 bases and 4 bases, there was a span of 14 bases. The CDR3: CASSPAGGGYEQYF. CDR3 coding DNA: TGTGCCAGCAGCCCCGCCGGTGGCGGGTACGAGCAGTACTTC.

The chain has TRBV25-1 and TRBJ1-4; 8 nucleotides line up with TRBD1. Germline-derived CDR1 and CDR2 are MGHDK and SYGVNS. The CDR3 spans 18 residues. Trimming took 1 base from V and 6 from J; bases not matched to a gene: 13. CDR3 nucleotide sequence: TGTGCCAGCAGTGAATCAATCTGGTTGACAGGGGATCATGAAAAACTGTTTTTT. It translates to CASSESIWLTGDHEKLFF.

By frequency in the sample, this clone is large. The gene calls are TRBV5-6 and TRBJ1-1; TRBD1 might be the D (5 bases). The CDR3 sequence is 13 residues long. V lost 0 bases to trimming and J lost 10 bases, with 13 bases between them. Germline loops: CDR1 SGHDT, CDR2 YYEEEE. The chain's CDR3 is CASSLGALRGAFF. The CDR3 DNA sequence: TGTGCCAGCAGCTTGGGGGCCTTGAGGGGAGCTTTCTTT.

There are a few counts of this clone. The chain recombines TRBV6-1 with TRBJ1-5; D is uncertain. In germline, CDR1 is MNHNS, CDR2 SASEGT. This CDR3 is 13 amino acids long. V lost 4 bases to trimming and J lost 9 bases, with 13 bases between them. The CDR3 DNA reads TGTGCCAGCAGTGTGACTTCCGACCGGCCCCAGCATTTT. Protein product: CASSVTSDRPQHF.